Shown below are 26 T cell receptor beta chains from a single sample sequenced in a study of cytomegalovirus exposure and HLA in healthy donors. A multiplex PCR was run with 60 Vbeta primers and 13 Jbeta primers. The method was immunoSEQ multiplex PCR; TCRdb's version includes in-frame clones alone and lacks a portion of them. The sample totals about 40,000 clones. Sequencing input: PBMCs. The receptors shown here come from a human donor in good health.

CDR3 DNA sequence: TGTGCCAGCAGTGGGGGGACAGGGGTCACTGAAGCTTTCTTT. Translation: CASSGGTGVTEAFF. The rearrangement uses TRBV6-5 and TRBJ1-1; TRBD1 matches at 10 bases. Germline CDR1 reads MNHEY; CDR2 reads SVGAGI. This CDR3 comprises 14 residues. Losses at the gene ends were 5 bases for V and 4 bases for J; bases not matched to a gene: 4.

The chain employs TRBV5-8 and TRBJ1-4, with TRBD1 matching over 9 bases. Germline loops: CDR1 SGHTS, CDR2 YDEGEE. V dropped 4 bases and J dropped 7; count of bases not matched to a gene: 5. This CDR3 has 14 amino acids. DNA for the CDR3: TGTGCCAGCAGCCGCGGGACAGGGATTGAAAAACTGTTTTTT. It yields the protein CASSRGTGIEKLFF. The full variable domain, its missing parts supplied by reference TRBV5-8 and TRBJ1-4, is EAGVTQSPTHLIKTRGQQATLRCSPISGHTSVYWYQQALGLGLQFLLWYDEGEERNRGNFPPRFSGRQFPNYSSELNVNALELEDSALYLCASSRGTGIEKLFFGSGTQLSVL.

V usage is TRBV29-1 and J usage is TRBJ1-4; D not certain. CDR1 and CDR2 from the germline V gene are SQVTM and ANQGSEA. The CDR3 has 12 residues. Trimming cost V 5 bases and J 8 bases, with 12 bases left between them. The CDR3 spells CSVRVGREKLFF. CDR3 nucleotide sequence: TGCAGCGTTAGAGTCGGGAGGGAAAAACTGTTTTTT.

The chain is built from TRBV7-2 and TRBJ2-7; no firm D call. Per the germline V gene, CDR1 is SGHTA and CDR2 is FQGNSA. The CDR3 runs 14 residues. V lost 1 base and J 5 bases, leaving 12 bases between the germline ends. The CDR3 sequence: CASSLGVEYNEQYF. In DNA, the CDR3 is TGTGCCAGCAGCTTAGGGGTGGAGTACAACGAGCAGTACTTC.

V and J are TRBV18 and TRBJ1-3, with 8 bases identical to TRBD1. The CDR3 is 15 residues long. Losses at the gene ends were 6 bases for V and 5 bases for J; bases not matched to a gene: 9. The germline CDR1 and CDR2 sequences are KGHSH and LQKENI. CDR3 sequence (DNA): TGTGCCAGCTCCCCCGGACAGGGACAACGAAACACCATATATTTT. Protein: CASSPGQGQRNTIYF.

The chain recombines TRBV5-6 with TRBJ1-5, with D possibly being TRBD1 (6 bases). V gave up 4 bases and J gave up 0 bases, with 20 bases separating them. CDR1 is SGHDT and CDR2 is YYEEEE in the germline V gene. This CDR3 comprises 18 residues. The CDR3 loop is CASSRGTKVAYSNQPQHF. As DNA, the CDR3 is TGTGCCAGCAGCCGAGGGACAAAAGTCGCGTATAGCAATCAGCCCCAGCATTTT.

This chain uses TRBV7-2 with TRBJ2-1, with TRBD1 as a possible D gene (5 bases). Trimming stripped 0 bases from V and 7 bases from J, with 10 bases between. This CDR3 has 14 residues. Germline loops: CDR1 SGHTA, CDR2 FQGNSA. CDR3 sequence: CASSLAFRVNEQFF. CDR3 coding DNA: TGTGCCAGCAGCTTAGCGTTCAGGGTTAATGAGCAGTTCTTC.

CDR3 in DNA: TGTGCCGGTACGAGTGACATGAACACTGAAGCTTTCTTT. Translation gives CAGTSDMNTEAFF. The chain couples TRBV28 to TRBJ1-1; no clear D gene. Germline-derived CDR1 and CDR2 are MDHEN and SYDVKM. The germline V and J ends were trimmed by 11 bases and 0 bases, with 13 bases remaining between them. CDR3 length: 13 amino acids.

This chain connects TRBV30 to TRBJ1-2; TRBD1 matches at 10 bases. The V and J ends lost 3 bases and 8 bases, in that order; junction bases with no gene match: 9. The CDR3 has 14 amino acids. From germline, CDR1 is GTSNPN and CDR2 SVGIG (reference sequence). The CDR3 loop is CAWSHDRGRGGYTF. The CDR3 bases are TGTGCCTGGAGCCACGACAGGGGGCGAGGCGGCTACACCTTC.

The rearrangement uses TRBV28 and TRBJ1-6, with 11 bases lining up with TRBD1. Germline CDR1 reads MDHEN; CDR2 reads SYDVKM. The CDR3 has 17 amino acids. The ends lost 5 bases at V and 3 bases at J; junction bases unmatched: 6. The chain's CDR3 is CASSPGTGGFYNSPLHF. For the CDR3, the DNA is TGTGCCAGCAGTCCCGGGACAGGGGGATTCTATAATTCACCCCTCCACTTT.

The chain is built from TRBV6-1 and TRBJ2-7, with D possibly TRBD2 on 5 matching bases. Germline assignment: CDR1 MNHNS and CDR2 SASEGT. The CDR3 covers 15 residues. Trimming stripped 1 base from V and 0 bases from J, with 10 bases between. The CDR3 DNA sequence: TGTGCCAGCAGTGAAGTGAGGGAGAGCTCCTACGAGCAGTACTTC. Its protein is CASSEVRESSYEQYF.

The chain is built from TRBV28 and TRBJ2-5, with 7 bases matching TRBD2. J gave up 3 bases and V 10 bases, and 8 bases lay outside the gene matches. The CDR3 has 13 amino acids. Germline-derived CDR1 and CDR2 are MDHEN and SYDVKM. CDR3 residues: CATGRGDEETQYF. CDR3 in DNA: TGTGCCACCGGCCGGGGGGATGAAGAGACCCAGTACTTC.

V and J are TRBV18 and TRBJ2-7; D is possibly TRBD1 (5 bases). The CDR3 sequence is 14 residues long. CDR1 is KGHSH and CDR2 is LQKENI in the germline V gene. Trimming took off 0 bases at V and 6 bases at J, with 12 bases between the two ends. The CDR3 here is CASSPPKGHGEQYF. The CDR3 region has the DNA TGTGCCAGCTCACCACCGAAAGGACACGGCGAGCAGTACTTC.

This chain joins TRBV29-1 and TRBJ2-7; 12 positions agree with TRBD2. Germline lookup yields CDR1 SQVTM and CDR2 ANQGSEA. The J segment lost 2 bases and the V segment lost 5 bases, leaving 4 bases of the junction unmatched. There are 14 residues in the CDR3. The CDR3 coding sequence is TGCAGCGTTCGACTAGCGGGGGCCGCCTACGAGCAGTACTTC. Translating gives CSVRLAGAAYEQYF.

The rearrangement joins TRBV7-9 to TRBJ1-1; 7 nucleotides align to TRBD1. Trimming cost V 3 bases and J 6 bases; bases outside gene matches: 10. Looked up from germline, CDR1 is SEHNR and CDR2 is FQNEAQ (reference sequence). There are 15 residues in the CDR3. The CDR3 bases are TGTGCCAGCAGCTTCGTACAGGGGAGAGGCGCTGAAGCTTTCTTT. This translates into CASSFVQGRGAEAFF.

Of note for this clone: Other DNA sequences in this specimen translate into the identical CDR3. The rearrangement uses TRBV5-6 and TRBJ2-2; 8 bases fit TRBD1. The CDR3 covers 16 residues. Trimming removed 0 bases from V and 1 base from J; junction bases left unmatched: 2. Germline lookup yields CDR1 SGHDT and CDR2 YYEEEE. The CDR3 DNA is TGTGCCAGCAGCTTGGCAGGGGGCGTGAACACCGGGGAGCTGTTTTTT. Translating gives CASSLAGGVNTGELFF.

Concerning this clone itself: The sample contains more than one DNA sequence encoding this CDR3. The DNA of the CDR3 is TGTGCCAGCAGTCCTCCGAGGGGGCCCCTCCACTTT. Encoded protein: CASSPPRGPLHF. The J gene is TRBJ1-6, the V gene TRBV28; D possibly corresponds to TRBD1 (6 bases). V dropped 5 bases and J dropped 13 bases, with 12 bases sitting between them. The CDR3 is made up of 12 amino acids. In germline, CDR1 is MDHEN, CDR2 SYDVKM.

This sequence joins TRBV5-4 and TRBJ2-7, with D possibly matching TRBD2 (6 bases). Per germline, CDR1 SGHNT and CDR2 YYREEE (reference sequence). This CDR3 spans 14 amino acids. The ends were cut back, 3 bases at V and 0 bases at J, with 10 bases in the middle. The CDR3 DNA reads TGTGCCAGCAGCTGGGGGGACTCCTCCTACGAGCAGTACTTC. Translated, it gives CASSWGDSSYEQYF.

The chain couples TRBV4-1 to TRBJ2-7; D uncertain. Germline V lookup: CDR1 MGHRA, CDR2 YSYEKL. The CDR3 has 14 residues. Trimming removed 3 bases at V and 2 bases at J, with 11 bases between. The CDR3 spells CASSHLDRAYEQYF. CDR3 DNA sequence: TGCGCCAGCAGCCATCTTGACCGGGCCTACGAGCAGTACTTC.

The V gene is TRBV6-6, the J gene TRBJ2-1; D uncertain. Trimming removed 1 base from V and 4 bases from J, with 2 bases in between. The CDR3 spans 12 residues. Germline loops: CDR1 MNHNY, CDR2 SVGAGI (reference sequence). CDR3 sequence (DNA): TGTGCCAGCAGTTACTTATACAATGAGCAGTTCTTC. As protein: CASSYLYNEQFF.

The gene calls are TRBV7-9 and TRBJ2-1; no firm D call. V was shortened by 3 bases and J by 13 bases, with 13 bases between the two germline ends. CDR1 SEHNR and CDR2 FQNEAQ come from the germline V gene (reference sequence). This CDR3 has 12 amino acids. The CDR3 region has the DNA TGTGCCAGCAGCTTTGGCGGAGACGCCCAGTTCTTC. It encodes CASSFGGDAQFF.

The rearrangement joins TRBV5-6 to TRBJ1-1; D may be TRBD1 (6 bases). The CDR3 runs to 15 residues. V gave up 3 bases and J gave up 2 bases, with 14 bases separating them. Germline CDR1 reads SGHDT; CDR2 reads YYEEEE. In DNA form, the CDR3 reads TGTGCCAGCAGCTCGCCGGGACATAGAAACACTGAAGCTTTCTTT. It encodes CASSSPGHRNTEAFF.

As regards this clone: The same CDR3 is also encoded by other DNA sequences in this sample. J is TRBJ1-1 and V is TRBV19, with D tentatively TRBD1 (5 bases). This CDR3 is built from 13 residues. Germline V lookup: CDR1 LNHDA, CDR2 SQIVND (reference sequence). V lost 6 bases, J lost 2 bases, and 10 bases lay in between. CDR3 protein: CASRVGGNTEAFF. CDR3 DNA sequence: TGTGCCAGTAGGGTGGGGGGAAACACTGAAGCTTTCTTT.

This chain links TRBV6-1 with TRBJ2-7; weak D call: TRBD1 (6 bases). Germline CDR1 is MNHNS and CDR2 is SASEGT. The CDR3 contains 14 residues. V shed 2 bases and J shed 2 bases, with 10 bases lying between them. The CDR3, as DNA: TGTGCCAGCAGTGAATTGGGGGCAGCCTACGAGCAGTACTTC. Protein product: CASSELGAAYEQYF.

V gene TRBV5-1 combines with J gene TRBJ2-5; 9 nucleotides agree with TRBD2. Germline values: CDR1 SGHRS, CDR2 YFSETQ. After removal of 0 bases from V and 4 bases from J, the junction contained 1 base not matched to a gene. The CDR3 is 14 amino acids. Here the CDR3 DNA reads TGCGCCAGCAGCTTGGGCGGGGGGGCAGAGACCCAGTACTTC. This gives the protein CASSLGGGAETQYF.

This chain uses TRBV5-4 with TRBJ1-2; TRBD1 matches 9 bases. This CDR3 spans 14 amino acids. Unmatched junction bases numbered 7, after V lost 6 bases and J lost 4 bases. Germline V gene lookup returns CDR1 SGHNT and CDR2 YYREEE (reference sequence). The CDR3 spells CASTRDRDSYGYTF. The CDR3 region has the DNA TGTGCCAGCACCCGGGACAGGGATTCCTATGGCTACACCTTC.